Below are 20 T cell receptor beta chains sequenced from a single sample in a study of blood T cell repertoires in COVID-19. Using immunoSEQ multiplex PCR, the repertoire was profiled, and TCRdb retains in-frame clones only, with some absent. This repertoire shows roughly 50,000 clones, 83% found once; its top ten account for roughly 2%. The sample consisted of peripheral blood. These receptors all come from a woman aged 55 to 70 with acute or convalescent COVID-19.

Only a few counts were recorded for this clone. The chain uses TRBV4-2 and TRBJ2-1, with TRBD2 identical over 14 bases. The germline V gene has CDR1 LGHNA and CDR2 YNFKEQ. This CDR3 contains 18 residues. V was clipped by 0 bases and J by 10 bases; unmatched bases: 11. CDR3 DNA: TGTGCCAGCAGCCAAGATAGAAAGCGGACTAGCGGGAGGCCGGAGCAGTTCTTC. This translates into CASSQDRKRTSGRPEQFF.

CDR3 DNA sequence: TGTGCCAGCTCAGGTTCGGCAGGGGGCGAAAAACTGTTTTTT. This codes for CASSGSAGGEKLFF. The chain combines TRBV18 with TRBJ1-4; 8 nucleotides agree with TRBD1. V trimming: 5 bases; J trimming: 8 bases; junction bases outside the gene matches: 7. The germline gives CDR1 KGHSH, CDR2 LQKENI. There are 14 residues in the CDR3.

This chain connects TRBV11-3 to TRBJ2-1; D is possibly TRBD2 (5 bases). Germline CDR1 reads SGHNT; CDR2 reads YENEEA. V was cut by 7 bases and J by 0 bases, with 16 bases left in between. The CDR3 sequence is 16 residues long. The CDR3 reads CASTPSGSYSYNEQFF. CDR3 nucleotides: TGTGCCAGCACCCCCAGCGGTAGCTACTCCTACAATGAGCAGTTCTTC.

The chain carries TRBV6-5 and TRBJ2-7; a weak D match, TRBD2 (6 bases). The CDR3 loop spans 14 amino acids. In germline, CDR1 is MNHEY, CDR2 SVGAGI. V lost 0 bases, J lost 3 bases, and 9 bases lay in between. The CDR3, as DNA: TGTGCCAGCAGTTACTCGACGGGGGACTACGAGCAGTACTTC. Translated: CASSYSTGDYEQYF.

A single count supports this clone. The chain combines TRBV27 with TRBJ1-4, with D possibly matching TRBD1 (6 bases). Germline-derived CDR1 and CDR2 are MNHEY and SMNVEV (reference sequence). The CDR3 loop spans 14 amino acids. V gave up 6 bases and J gave up 0 bases, with 8 bases separating them. The CDR3 loop is CASRRTATNEKLFF. CDR3 sequence (DNA): TGTGCCAGCAGGCGGACAGCAACTAATGAAAAACTGTTTTTT.

The CDR3 sequence is CASIGEQFF. DNA of the CDR3: TGCGCCAGCATCGGTGAGCAGTTCTTC. This chain connects TRBV10-1 to TRBJ2-1; D not certain. Looked up from germline, CDR1 is WNHNN and CDR2 is SYGVQD (reference sequence). Trimming cost V 7 bases and J 9 bases, with 4 bases left between them. The CDR3 has 9 amino acids.

This rearrangement joins TRBV7-2 to TRBJ1-6; a possible D gene is TRBD1 (6 bases). This CDR3 region has 17 residues. V lost 6 bases and J lost 6, with 21 bases in between. Germline V gene lookup returns CDR1 SGHTA and CDR2 FQGNSA. The CDR3 loop reads CASSYRNTGLGNSPLHF. CDR3 DNA sequence: TGTGCCAGCAGTTACCGGAATACAGGGTTGGGTAATTCACCCCTCCACTTT.

The chain links TRBV5-4 to TRBJ2-3, with 9 nucleotides matching TRBD1. V trimming: 5 bases; J trimming: 4 bases; junction bases outside the gene matches: 14. The germline V gene has CDR1 SGHNT and CDR2 YYREEE (reference sequence). CDR3 length: 17 residues. The CDR3 sequence is CASSPTATGGSADTQYF. The CDR3 DNA reads TGTGCCAGCAGTCCTACGGCGACAGGGGGTAGCGCAGATACGCAGTATTTT.

V gene TRBV6-5 combines with J gene TRBJ1-2; D is possibly TRBD1 (6 bases). Trimming pared 4 bases from V and 6 bases from J, leaving 12 bases between. CDR3 length equals 13 residues. Germline assignment: CDR1 MNHEY and CDR2 SVGAGI. The CDR3 reads CASSSDRWNGYTF. The CDR3 DNA follows: TGTGCCAGCAGTTCCGACAGGTGGAATGGCTACACCTTC.

The V and J genes are TRBV18 and TRBJ2-5, with unresolved D. Germline V gives CDR1 KGHSH, CDR2 LQKENI. The CDR3 spans 14 residues. Deletions cut 3 bases from V and 2 bases from J, with 10 bases between. In nucleotides, the CDR3 is TGTGCCAGCTCACCCGGCCGCAGGCAAGAGACCCAGTACTTC. Translating it yields CASSPGRRQETQYF.

This clone was seen just once. The CDR3 sequence is CASSPLTGNTEAFF. CDR3 sequence (DNA): TGTGCCAGCAGCCCTCTAACAGGGAACACTGAAGCTTTCTTT. The V gene is TRBV11-2, the J gene TRBJ1-1; a possible D gene is TRBD1 (5 bases). Germline V gene data show CDR1 as SGHAT and CDR2 as FQNNGV. The CDR3 is made up of 14 amino acids. Trimming took 5 bases from V and 1 from J, leaving 11 bases between them.

The chain has TRBV5-6 and TRBJ2-2; 12 nucleotides line up with TRBD2. The CDR3 covers 18 residues. Unmatched junction bases numbered 9, after V lost 0 bases and J lost 6 bases. CDR1 and CDR2 (germline): SGHDT, YYEEEE. The CDR3 DNA follows: TGTGCCAGCAGCTTGGAGTCTAGCGGGAGGGTTACGCCCGGGGAGCTGTTTTTT. Translated: CASSLESSGRVTPGELFF. The full variable domain, its missing parts supplied by reference TRBV5-6 and TRBJ2-2, is DAGVTQSPTHLIKTRGQQVTLRCSPKSGHDTVSWYQQALGQGPQFIFQYYEEEERQRGNFPDRFSGHQFPNYSSELNVNALLLGDSALYLCASSLESSGRVTPGELFFGEGSRLTVL.

V gene TRBV18 combines with J gene TRBJ2-2; D gene unclear. CDR1 and CDR2 from the germline V gene are KGHSH and LQKENI. Trimming left V 4 bases short and J 2 bases short, with 8 bases between. This CDR3 has 14 amino acids. DNA of the CDR3: TGTGCCAGCTCACTCAACTTAAACACCGGGGAGCTGTTTTTT. This sequence encodes CASSLNLNTGELFF.

This clone showed up just once. The genes are TRBV30 and TRBJ2-3; weak D call: TRBD2 (5 bases). The CDR3 spans 14 residues. V was cut by 6 bases and J by 2 bases, with 15 bases left in between. The germline gives CDR1 GTSNPN, CDR2 SVGIG (reference sequence). In DNA, the CDR3 is TGTGCCTGTGACCGGGATCTACTCACAGATACGCAGTATTTT. This translates into CACDRDLLTDTQYF.

This sequence joins TRBV5-8 and TRBJ1-1; D perhaps matches TRBD1 (5 bases). The V end lost 3 bases, the J end lost 0 bases, and 9 bases lay between the germline ends. The CDR3 totals 14 residues. In germline, CDR1 is SGHTS, CDR2 YDEGEE. The CDR3 region has the DNA TGTGCCAGCAGCTCTCAGGGTTTGAACACTGAAGCTTTCTTT. It translates to CASSSQGLNTEAFF.

The chain links TRBV7-2 to TRBJ2-2; TRBD2 agrees at 7 bases. Germline values: CDR1 SGHTA, CDR2 FQGNSA. This CDR3 spans 13 amino acids. Trimming took 7 bases from V and 7 from J; bases not matched to a gene: 6. The CDR3 is CASTPWEGGELFF. The CDR3 DNA is TGTGCCAGCACCCCCTGGGAGGGCGGGGAGCTGTTTTTT. Variable domain in full (rest from reference TRBV7-2 and TRBJ2-2): GAGVSQSPSNKVTEKGKDVELRCDPISGHTALYWYRQSLGQGLEFLIYFQGNSAPDKSGLPSDRFSAERTGGSVSTLTIQRTQQEDSAVYLCASTPWEGGELFFGEGSRLTVL.

This chain joins TRBV6-5 and TRBJ1-1; TRBD1 matches at 7 bases. This CDR3 comprises 13 residues. Looked up from germline, CDR1 is MNHEY and CDR2 is SVGAGI. The junction had 2 bases not matched to a gene; V was cut back by 7 bases and J by 0 bases. The CDR3 DNA sequence: TGTGCCAGCAAGGGACAGATGAACACTGAAGCTTTCTTT. This sequence encodes CASKGQMNTEAFF.

The J gene is TRBJ1-5, the V gene TRBV28; D not resolved. V was pared by 8 bases and J by 3 bases, with 17 bases between. The CDR3 has 15 residues. The germline V gene encodes CDR1 MDHEN and CDR2 SYDVKM. CDR3 sequence reads: CASVDLGGNNQPQHF. CDR3 coding DNA: TGTGCCAGCGTTGATTTAGGCGGGAACAATCAGCCCCAGCATTTT.

The rearrangement links TRBV7-9 to TRBJ2-7, with 13 bases fitting TRBD2. The CDR3 has 16 residues. The J segment lost 2 bases and the V segment lost 5 bases, leaving 6 bases of the junction unmatched. The germline CDR1 and CDR2 sequences are SEHNR and FQNEAQ (reference sequence). The CDR3 here is CASSPGGLAGTYEQYF. The CDR3 DNA reads as TGTGCCAGCAGCCCCGGGGGACTAGCGGGGACCTACGAGCAGTACTTC.

Only a few counts were recorded for this clone. V gene TRBV7-4 combines with J gene TRBJ1-1, with 7 bases that match TRBD1. Germline CDR1 SGHVT, CDR2 SQSDAQ. V was pared by 5 bases and J by 1 base, with 7 bases of the junction left unmatched. This CDR3 has 15 amino acids. The CDR3: CASSPGQETNTEAFF. CDR3 bases: TGTGCCAGCAGCCCCGGACAGGAGACGAACACTGAAGCTTTCTTT.